Shown below are 5 T cell receptor beta chains from a single sample sequenced in a study of T-cell reconstitution after alpha-beta-depleted transplantation in children. Preparing the TCRbeta library involved the use of unique molecular identifiers. TCRdb reprocessed the PCR reads via MiXCR and lists one record per CDR3 protein. The sample has 45,000 to 60,000 distinct CDR3 sequences; 40% to 60% are singletons. Material: peripheral blood, obtained before TCRalphabeta/CD19-depleted stem cell transplant. These receptors originate from a boy less than two years old with SCID, due to receive a stem cell transplant.

This clonotype was counted between two and nine times. This sequence joins TRBV28 and TRBJ2-2; 9 nucleotides line up with TRBD1. V shed 6 bases and J 8 bases; nucleotides not matched to a gene: 13. Germline lookup yields CDR1 MDHEN and CDR2 SYDVKM. There are 16 residues in the CDR3. CDR3 nucleotide sequence: TGTGCCAGCAGACCGCCGGGGACAGGGACGGGAGGGGAGCTGTTTTTT. As protein: CASRPPGTGTGGELFF.

CDR3 DNA sequence: TGCAGTGCTAGAGATCAGGGACTTCCCCCTGGAGATACGCAGTATTTT. Translating it yields CSARDQGLPPGDTQYF. The gene calls are TRBV20-1 and TRBJ2-3, with a possible D match to TRBD2 (6 bases). With 0 bases removed from V and 5 bases from J, the gap between germline ends came to 18 bases. Germline CDR1 reads DFQATT; CDR2 reads SNEGSKA (reference sequence). CDR3 size: 16 residues.

V usage is TRBV7-9 and J usage is TRBJ2-1, with 9 positions matching TRBD1. CDR1 and CDR2 (germline): SEHNR, FQNEAQ (reference sequence). This CDR3 has 14 residues. Trimming at V came to 2 bases and at J to 10 bases, leaving 6 bases not matched to a gene. This CDR3 reads CASSLSTGGWEQFF. DNA of the CDR3: TGTGCCAGCAGCTTATCAACAGGGGGCTGGGAGCAGTTCTTC. Together with reference TRBV7-9 and TRBJ2-1, the CDR3 gives the full variable domain: DTGVSQNPRHKITKRGQNVTFRCDPISEHNRLYWYRQTLGQGPEFLTYFQNEAQLEKSRLLSDRFSAERPKGSFSTLEIQRTEQGDSAMYLCASSLSTGGWEQFFGPGTRLTVL.

The V gene is TRBV20-1, the J gene TRBJ2-7; 10 bases map to TRBD1. V lost 3 bases, J lost 4 bases, and 3 bases stayed unmatched. Germline loops: CDR1 DFQATT, CDR2 SNEGSKA (reference sequence). There are 13 residues in the CDR3. As DNA, the CDR3 is TGCAGTGCTAGTTGGACAGGGGGGTACGAGCAGTACTTC. Translated, it gives CSASWTGGYEQYF.

This clonotype has more than one count but fewer than ten. The genes are TRBV12-3 or TRBV12-4 and TRBJ2-7; possible D gene TRBD1, 6 bases. This CDR3 region has 16 residues. V shed 4 bases and J shed 0 bases, with 16 bases lying between them. CDR3 nucleotides: TGTGCCAGCAGTTCCCCCGGGACGGACAGCTCCTACGAGCAGTACTTC. It translates to CASSSPGTDSSYEQYF.